The TCR beta chain described here comes from a study of T cell responses to AZD1222 COVID-19 vaccine. TCRdb keeps only in-frame clones here, not all; method: immunoSEQ multiplex PCR. The sample holds about 110,000 clones, approximately 89% seen once. The CDR3 is 15 residues long. The V gene's germline CDR1 is SGHTA and CDR2 FQGTGA. The germline V and J ends were trimmed by 2 bases and 1 base, with 11 bases remaining between them. The receptor was derived from an adult in good health. The material sequenced was peripheral blood, taken on day 0 of MenACWY control vaccination. The V call is TRBV7-3, the J call TRBJ1-1, with D hard to call. CDR3 in amino acids: CASSLLGGENTEAFF. For the CDR3, the DNA is TGTGCCAGCAGCTTATTGGGCGGAGAGAACACTGAAGCTTTCTTT.